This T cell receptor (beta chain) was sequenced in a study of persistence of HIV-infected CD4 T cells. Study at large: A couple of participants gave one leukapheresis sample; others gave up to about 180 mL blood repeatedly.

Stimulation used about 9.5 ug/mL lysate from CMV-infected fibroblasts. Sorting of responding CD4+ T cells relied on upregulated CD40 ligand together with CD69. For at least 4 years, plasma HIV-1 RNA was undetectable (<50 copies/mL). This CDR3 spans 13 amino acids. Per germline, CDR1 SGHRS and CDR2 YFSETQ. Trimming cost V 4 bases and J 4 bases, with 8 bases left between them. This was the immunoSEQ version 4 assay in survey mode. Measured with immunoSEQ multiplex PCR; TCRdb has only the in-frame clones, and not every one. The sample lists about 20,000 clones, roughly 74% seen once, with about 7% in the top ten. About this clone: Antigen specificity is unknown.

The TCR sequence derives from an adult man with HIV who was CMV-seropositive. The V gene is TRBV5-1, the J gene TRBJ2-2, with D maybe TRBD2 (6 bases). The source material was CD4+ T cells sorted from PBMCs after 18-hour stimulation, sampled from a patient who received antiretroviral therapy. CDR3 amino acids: CASSPEGTGELFF. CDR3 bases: TGCGCCAGCAGCCCGGAGGGCACCGGGGAGCTGTTTTTT.